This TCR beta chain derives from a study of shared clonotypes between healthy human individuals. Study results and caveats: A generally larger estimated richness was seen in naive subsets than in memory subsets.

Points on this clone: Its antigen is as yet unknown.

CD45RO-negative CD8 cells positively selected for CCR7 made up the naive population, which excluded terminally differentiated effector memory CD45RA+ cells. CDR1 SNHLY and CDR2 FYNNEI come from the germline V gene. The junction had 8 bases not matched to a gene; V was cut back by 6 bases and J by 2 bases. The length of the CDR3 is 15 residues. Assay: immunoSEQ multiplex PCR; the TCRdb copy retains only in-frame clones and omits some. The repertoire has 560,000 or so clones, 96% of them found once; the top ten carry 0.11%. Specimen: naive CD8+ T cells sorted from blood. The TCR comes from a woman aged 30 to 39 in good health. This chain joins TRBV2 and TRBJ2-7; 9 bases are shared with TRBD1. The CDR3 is CASRTGTGNAYEQYF. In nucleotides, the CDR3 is TGTGCCAGCAGAACCGGGACAGGGAATGCCTACGAGCAGTACTTC.